The present T cell receptor beta chain was sequenced within a study of shared clonotypes between healthy human individuals (dated by TCRdb to about 2020). General notes on the study: Three men and a couple of women, aged 18 to 49 years, made up the cohort. To estimate repertoire size and how much clonotypes are shared between individuals, the study performed deep sequencing of blood TCR repertoires from a few healthy adults. To increase sequencing depth and limit assay-specific biases, different laboratories used diverse techniques to prepare libraries and sequence TCR repertoires. For each donor, CD4 naive and CD4 memory were each given three plates, CD8 naive was given two plates, and CD8 memory was given one plate. Between about 0.94 and 8.9 billion PBMCs per donor were obtained by leukapheresis.

TCR CDR3 regions were amplified from genomic DNA by multiplex PCR using the deep immunoSEQ assay. Extracted genomic DNA from each cell subset was spread evenly across all wells of several immunoSEQ 96-well plates, with each plate serving as a replicate. For sorted subsets, each replicate PCR was loaded with roughly 190 ng genomic DNA, equivalent to 30,000 or so T cell genomes. Purified libraries were measured with a Qubit 3.0 fluorometer, size-checked on a Bioanalyzer 2100, and measured again with the KAPA Library Quantification kit. Every immunoSEQ 96-well plate was sequenced on a separate single-read 150-cycle Illumina NextSeq 550 flow cell. Turning to the authors' computational methods: The immunoSEQ output contained only junctional sequences without quality scores, so filtering could not match that applied to full-length reads. Sequences were annotated with PyIR, a Python wrapper for IgBLAST v1.9, using IMGT germline references to assign V/J genes and CDR3. Reads were filtered out if the reads had weak V/J assignments (E-value above 1e-6), no CDR3, stop codons, out-of-frame junctions, or ambiguous translated residues. A V3J clonotype was defined by an identical inferred V gene, J gene, and CDR3 amino acid sequence. The percentage overlap between two repertoires was calculated by dividing the number of shared unique clonotypes by the size of the smaller repertoire. Three approaches were used to assess repertoire richness: RTK rarefaction, the Chao1 estimator, and Recon v2.1 estimates of unobserved clonotypes. Generation probabilities were computed with OLGA for all TCRbeta clonotypes obtained by the gDNA method from several donors. In TCRdb, the immuneACCESS table is reduced to in-frame sequences with V and J assigned. These tables do not hold every clone; where another copy was compared, an unresolved V gene accounts for under half, and the others remain unexplained. That table is the source of V, J and clone size, and D and trimming were worked out from the DNA. Counted in this sample were 2 million to 2.5 million clones; over 85% of them appeared once. About 0.37% of the sample belongs to the ten largest clones.

Healthy HIV-negative adults with no recently reported acute infections or vaccinations were included as donors. Only Caucasian adults living in Nashville, Tennessee, USA were represented among the donors. Magnetic negative selection was used to enrich CD4+ T cells, after which naive cells were positively selected on CD45RA and the negative fraction became the memory subset. After blood collection by leukapheresis, PBMCs were isolated using Ficoll-Histopaque density gradient centrifugation and then cryopreserved in the vapor phase of liquid nitrogen. Analytical flow cytometry was used to check the purity and quantity of every magnetically sorted T cell population. Genomic DNA was isolated from each sorted fraction and quantified by UV absorbance on a Nanodrop 2000c. Findings and caveats that apply to the study as a whole: Based on pairwise subsampling, the degree of clonotype sharing among donors was expected to be affected by sequencing depth. Because the study included only a small number of donors, the genetic and exposure-history diversity represented was limited. Compared with non-shared clonotypes, the clonotypes found in all four sorted-subset donors had higher generation probabilities. Rarefaction of sorted-subset datasets indicated incomplete sequencing despite the large sequencing depth. Naive subsets generally had larger estimated clonotype richness than memory subsets. Roughly 5.2% of naive CD4, more than 3% of naive CD8, 2% to 2.5% of memory CD4, and approximately 0.39% of memory CD8 clonotypes were shared across a few donors. Sampling was restricted to blood, and TCR repertoires in tissue are likely to differ from TCR repertoires in blood.

Concerning this clone: Its recognized antigen is unknown. Base qualities are not provided; no much larger clone lies one nucleotide away.

The germline V gene provides CDR1 KGHSH and CDR2 LQKENI. The CDR3 spans 15 residues, from the cysteine through the phenylalanine. The retained sequence is limited to the CDR3, 45 bases, with the frame set at the first base. V and J lose 3 bases and 5 bases, and a span of 16 bases separates them. Specimen: naive CD4+ T cells from PBMCs. The label giving this sample's cell subset or site can be read as: CD45RA+ positively selected. This receptor was obtained from a young man in good health. Some clones in this sample may be carry-over from other donors' samples. The rearranged segments are TRBV18 and TRBJ2-5; a confident D gene designation cannot be given. Here is the DNA: TGTGCCAGCTCACCCCGGTTGAGTGGCTTCGAGACCCAGTACTTC. Its protein reads: CASSPRLSGFETQYF.